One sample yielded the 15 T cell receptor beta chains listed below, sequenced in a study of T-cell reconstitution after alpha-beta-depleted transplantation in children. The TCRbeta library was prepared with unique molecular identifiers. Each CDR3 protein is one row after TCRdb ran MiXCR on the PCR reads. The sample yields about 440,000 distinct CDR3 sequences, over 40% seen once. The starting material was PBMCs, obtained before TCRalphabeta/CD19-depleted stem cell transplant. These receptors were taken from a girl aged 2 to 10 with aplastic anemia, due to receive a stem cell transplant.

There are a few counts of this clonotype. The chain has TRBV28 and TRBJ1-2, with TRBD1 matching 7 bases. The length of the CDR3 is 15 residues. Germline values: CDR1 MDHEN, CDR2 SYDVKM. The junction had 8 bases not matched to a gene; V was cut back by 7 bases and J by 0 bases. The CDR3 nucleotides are TGTGCCAGCATCGACTCGACAGGGACTAACTATGGCTACACCTTC. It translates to CASIDSTGTNYGYTF.

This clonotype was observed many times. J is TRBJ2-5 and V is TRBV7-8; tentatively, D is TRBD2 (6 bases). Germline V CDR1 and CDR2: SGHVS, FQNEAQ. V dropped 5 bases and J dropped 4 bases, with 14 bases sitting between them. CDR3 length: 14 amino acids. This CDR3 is CASSEGIGGETQYF. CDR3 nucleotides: TGTGCCAGCAGCGAAGGCATCGGGGGAGAGACCCAGTACTTC.

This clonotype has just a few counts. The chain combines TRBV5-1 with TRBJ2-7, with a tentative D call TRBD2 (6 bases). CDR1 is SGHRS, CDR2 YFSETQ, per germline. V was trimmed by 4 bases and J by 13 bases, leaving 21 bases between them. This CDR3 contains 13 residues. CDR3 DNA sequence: TGCGCCAGCAGCCCCCCGGGACTCTCTATCCCATACTTC. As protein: CASSPPGLSIPYF.

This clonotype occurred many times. The chain's CDR3 is CATSTPGRGANVLTF. The CDR3 region has the DNA TGTGCCACCAGCACCCCCGGGAGGGGGGCCAACGTCCTGACTTTC. The J gene is TRBJ2-6, the V gene TRBV15, with 7 positions matching TRBD2. CDR1 and CDR2 (germline): LNHNV, YYDKDF (reference sequence). The V and J ends lost 4 bases and 4 bases, in that order; junction bases with no gene match: 4. The CDR3 has 15 amino acids.

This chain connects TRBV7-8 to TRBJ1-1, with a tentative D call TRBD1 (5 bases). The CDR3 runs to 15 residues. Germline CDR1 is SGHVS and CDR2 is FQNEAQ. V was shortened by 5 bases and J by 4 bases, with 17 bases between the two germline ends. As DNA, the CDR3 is TGTGCCAGCAGCCCCCCGGCCTCGAGGGGCACTGAAGCTTTCTTT. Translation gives CASSPPASRGTEAFF.

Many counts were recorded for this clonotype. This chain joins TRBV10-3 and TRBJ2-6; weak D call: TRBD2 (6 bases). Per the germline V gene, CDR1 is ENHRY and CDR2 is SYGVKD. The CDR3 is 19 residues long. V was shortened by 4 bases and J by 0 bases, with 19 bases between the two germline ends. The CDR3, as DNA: TGTGCCATCAGTGCTTTGGGGGGAGGAACAAGCTCTGGGGCCAACGTCCTGACTTTC. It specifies CAISALGGGTSSGANVLTF.

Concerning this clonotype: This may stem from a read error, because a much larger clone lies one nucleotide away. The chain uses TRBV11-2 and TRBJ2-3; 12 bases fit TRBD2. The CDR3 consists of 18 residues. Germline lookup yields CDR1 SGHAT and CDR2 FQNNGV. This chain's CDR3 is CASSFQELAGGRTDTQSF. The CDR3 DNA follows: TGTGCCAGCAGCTTTCAGGAACTAGCGGGAGGCCGGACAGATACGCAGTCTTTT.

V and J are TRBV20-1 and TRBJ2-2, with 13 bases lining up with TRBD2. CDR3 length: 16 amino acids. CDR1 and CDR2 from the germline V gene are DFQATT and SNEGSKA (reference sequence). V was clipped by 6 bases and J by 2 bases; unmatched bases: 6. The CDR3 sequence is CSAPGLAGLNTGELFF. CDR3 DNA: TGCAGTGCGCCGGGACTAGCGGGACTCAACACCGGGGAGCTGTTTTTT.

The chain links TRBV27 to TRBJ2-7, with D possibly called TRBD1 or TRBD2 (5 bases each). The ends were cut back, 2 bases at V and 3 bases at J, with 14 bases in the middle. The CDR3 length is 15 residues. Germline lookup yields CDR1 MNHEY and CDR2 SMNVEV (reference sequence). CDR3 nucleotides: TGTGCCAGCAGTTTACAGGGACGGCGCAACTACGAGCAGTACTTC. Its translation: CASSLQGRRNYEQYF.

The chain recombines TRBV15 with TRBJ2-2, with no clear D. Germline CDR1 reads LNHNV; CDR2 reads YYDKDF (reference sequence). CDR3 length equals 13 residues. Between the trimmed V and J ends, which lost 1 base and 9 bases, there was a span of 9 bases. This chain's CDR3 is CATSRGDSWELFF. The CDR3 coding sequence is TGTGCCACCAGCAGAGGTGATTCCTGGGAGCTGTTTTTT.

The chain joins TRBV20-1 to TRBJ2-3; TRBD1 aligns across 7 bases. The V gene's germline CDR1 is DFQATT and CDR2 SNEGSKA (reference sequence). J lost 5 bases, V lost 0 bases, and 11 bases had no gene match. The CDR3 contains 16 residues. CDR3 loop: CSARDTDRGQRDTQYF. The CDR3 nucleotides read TGCAGTGCTAGAGATACCGATAGGGGGCAGAGAGATACGCAGTATTTT.

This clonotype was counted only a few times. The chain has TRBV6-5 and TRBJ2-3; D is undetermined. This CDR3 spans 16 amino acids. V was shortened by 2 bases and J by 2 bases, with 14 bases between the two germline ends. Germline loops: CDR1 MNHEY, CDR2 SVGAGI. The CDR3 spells CASSYPETQVTDTQYF. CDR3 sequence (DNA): TGTGCCAGCAGTTACCCCGAGACCCAGGTCACAGATACGCAGTATTTT.

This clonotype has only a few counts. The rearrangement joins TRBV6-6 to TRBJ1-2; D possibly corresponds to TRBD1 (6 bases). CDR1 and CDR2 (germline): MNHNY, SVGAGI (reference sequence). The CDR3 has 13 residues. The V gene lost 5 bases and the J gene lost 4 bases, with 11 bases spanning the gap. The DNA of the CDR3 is TGTGCCAGCAGTCGCGGACAGCTCTATGGCTACACCTTC. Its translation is CASSRGQLYGYTF.

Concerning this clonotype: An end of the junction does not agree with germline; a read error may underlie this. The CDR3 DNA reads as TGCAGCGTTCTAGGCCAGATCTATAATTCACCCCTCCATTTT. This encodes CSVLGQIYNSPLHF. This chain connects TRBV29-1 to TRBJ1-6; D call uncertain. The CDR3 length is 14 residues. CDR1 is SQVTM and CDR2 is ANQGSEA in the germline V gene.

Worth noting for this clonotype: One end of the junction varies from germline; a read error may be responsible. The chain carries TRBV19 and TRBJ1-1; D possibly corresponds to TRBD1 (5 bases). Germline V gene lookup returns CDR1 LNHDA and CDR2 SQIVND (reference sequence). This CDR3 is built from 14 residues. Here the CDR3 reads CASSPGVPNTEASF. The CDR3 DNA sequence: TGTGCCAGTAGTCCGGGGGTGCCGAACACTGAAGCTTCCTTT.